This note documents a single T cell receptor (beta chain) sequence. The data were obtained in a study of cytotoxic CD8 clonotypes in ibrutinib-treated CLL. Looking at the study overall: With a range of 6 to 36, the median treatment time before response samples were taken was under 15 months.

This table comes from immunoSEQ multiplex PCR, and its TCRdb copy is limited to in-frame clones, with some not included. The sample records about 150,000 clones, approximately 80% being singletons. The CDR3 loop spans 19 amino acids. Germline trimming cut 8 bases from V and 1 base from J; bases unmatched to any gene: 16. Germline V gives CDR1 SEHNR, CDR2 FQNEAQ (reference sequence). This TCR came from a human donor with chronic lymphocytic leukemia. Sample: PBMCs, taken after 12 months of ibrutinib treatment. J is TRBJ2-1 and V is TRBV7-9; 11 nucleotides match TRBD2. CDR3 amino acids: CASRAPLRPSGRSYNEQFF. The CDR3 bases are TGTGCCAGCCGCGCCCCCCTTCGTCCTAGCGGGAGGTCCTACAATGAGCAGTTCTTC.